These 15 T cell receptor beta chains were all obtained from the same sample, sequenced in a study of identical twins. Each CDR3 protein gets one entry after TCRdb re-called the 5' RACE reads with MiXCR. The repertoire holds approximately 670,000 distinct CDR3 sequences, with over 5% as singletons. The sample comprised naive T cells sorted from blood. The receptors shown here come from a man between 18 and 29 years old in good health.

This clonotype was detected ten times or more. The chain combines TRBV29-1 with TRBJ1-2; D is perhaps TRBD1 (6 bases). The CDR3 has 16 residues. Trimming shortened V by 0 bases and J by 5 bases, and 19 bases separated the two germline ends. The germline V gene encodes CDR1 SQVTM and CDR2 ANQGSEA. The CDR3 region is CSVEDEFSQGSYGYTF. The CDR3 bases are TGCAGCGTTGAAGATGAGTTTTCTCAGGGGTCATATGGCTACACCTTC.

This clonotype was seen ten or more times. The chain is built from TRBV28 and TRBJ2-7; possible D gene TRBD1, 6 bases. V was pared by 8 bases and J by 1 base, with 12 bases between. Germline V CDR1 and CDR2: MDHEN, SYDVKM. The CDR3 loop spans 13 amino acids. The CDR3 nucleotides are TGTGCCAGCGGCTACAGGGCTTCCTACGAGCAGTACTTC. Its protein product is CASGYRASYEQYF. Using reference TRBV28 and TRBJ2-7 for the parts outside the CDR3, the full variable domain is DVKVTQSSRYLVKRTGEKVFLECVQDMDHENMFWYRQDPGLGLRLIYFSYDVKMKEKGDIPEGYSVSREKKERFSLILESASTNQTSMYLCASGYRASYEQYFGPGTRLTVT.

The gene calls are TRBV7-6 and TRBJ1-3; D may be TRBD1 (5 bases). The CDR3 is 14 residues long. Germline V gene data show CDR1 as SGHVS and CDR2 as FNYEAQ. The V gene lost 1 base and the J gene lost 6 bases, with 10 bases spanning the gap. The CDR3 spells CASSLGQGVNTIYF. DNA of the CDR3: TGTGCCAGCAGCTTAGGGCAGGGAGTAAACACCATATATTTT.

The rearrangement uses TRBV7-9 and TRBJ2-3; a weak D match, TRBD2 (5 bases). V dropped 0 bases and J dropped 3 bases, with 13 bases sitting between them. This CDR3 is 16 amino acids long. Germline V gene data show CDR1 as SEHNR and CDR2 as FQNEAQ (reference sequence). The CDR3 region is CASSLAPSGLTDTQYF. Here the CDR3 DNA reads TGTGCCAGCAGCTTAGCGCCCAGCGGTTTGACAGATACGCAGTATTTT.

This chain links TRBV12-3 or TRBV12-4 with TRBJ2-7; 7 nucleotides align to TRBD2. The CDR3 consists of 12 residues. V shed 6 bases, J shed 12 bases, and the junction held 11 bases outside the gene matches. The CDR3 region has the DNA TGTGCCAGCAGACCCCTCGGGGGGTTTTGGTACTTC. As protein: CASRPLGGFWYF.

This chain links TRBV5-1 with TRBJ1-1; 9 positions agree with TRBD1. CDR1 and CDR2 (germline): SGHRS, YFSETQ. V lost 5 bases to trimming and J lost 8 bases; unmatched junction nucleotides: 10. This CDR3 is 14 amino acids long. The CDR3 loop reads CASRLVGTGIEAFF. The CDR3 nucleotides read TGCGCCAGCAGACTAGTCGGGACAGGGATCGAAGCTTTCTTT.

This clonotype was detected only a few times. The rearrangement joins TRBV18 to TRBJ2-7; possible D gene TRBD2, 5 bases. The CDR3 length is 15 residues. V was clipped by 2 bases and J by 6 bases, with 17 bases between them. Germline lookup yields CDR1 KGHSH and CDR2 LQKENI. The CDR3 coding sequence is TGTGCCAGCTCACCAAGCCCCGGACGAGCGGCCGAGCAGTACTTC. This translates into CASSPSPGRAAEQYF.

This clonotype has a count of ten or more. This chain links TRBV20-1 with TRBJ1-5; TRBD1 might be the D (5 bases). The CDR3 covers 14 residues. Germline CDR1 is DFQATT and CDR2 is SNEGSKA (reference sequence). The V end lost 0 bases, the J end lost 1 base, and 7 bases lay between the germline ends. The CDR3 spells CSAREGASNQPQHF. The CDR3 DNA reads as TGCAGTGCTAGAGAAGGGGCCAGCAATCAGCCCCAGCATTTT.

The sample holds many counts of this clonotype. This rearrangement joins TRBV5-5 to TRBJ2-7; D might be TRBD1 (6 bases). Deletions cut 4 bases from V and 0 bases from J, with 8 bases between. The CDR3 is 13 residues long. The V gene's germline CDR1 is SGHKS and CDR2 YYEKEE (reference sequence). In nucleotides, the CDR3 is TGTGCCAGCAGCCGGACAGTCTCCTACGAGCAGTACTTC. Encoded protein: CASSRTVSYEQYF.

This clonotype was seen ten or more times. The chain couples TRBV20-1 to TRBJ1-3; 11 nucleotides line up with TRBD1. V lost 3 bases to trimming and J lost 0 bases; unmatched junction nucleotides: 7. The length of the CDR3 is 17 residues. Germline CDR1 and CDR2: DFQATT and SNEGSKA (reference sequence). The DNA of the CDR3 is TGCAGTGCTAGTGTATGGGACAGGGGGTACTCTGGAAACACCATATATTTT. It encodes CSASVWDRGYSGNTIYF.

This clonotype was seen at least ten times. The chain recombines TRBV12-3 or TRBV12-4 with TRBJ2-3; D may be TRBD2 (6 bases). With 3 bases removed from V and 4 bases from J, the gap between germline ends came to 17 bases. This CDR3 spans 16 amino acids. CDR3 bases: TGTGCCAGCAGTTTTGGAGGGCTAGGAATCGCAGATACGCAGTATTTT. It specifies CASSFGGLGIADTQYF.

This clonotype was recorded many times. J is TRBJ2-1 and V is TRBV29-1, with D possibly being TRBD2 (5 bases). The CDR3 has 14 amino acids. The germline CDR1 and CDR2 sequences are SQVTM and ANQGSEA. Trimming left V 5 bases short and J 2 bases short, with 13 bases between. The CDR3 loop is CSVFPRRAYNEQFF. The CDR3 coding sequence is TGCAGCGTTTTTCCCAGGCGGGCCTACAATGAGCAGTTCTTC.

This clonotype was counted ten times or more. The J gene is TRBJ2-1, the V gene TRBV7-2, with 16 bases matching TRBD2. The length of the CDR3 is 17 residues. From germline, CDR1 is SGHTA and CDR2 FQGNSA. With V trimmed by 1 base and J by 7 bases, 4 bases remained unmatched. CDR3 sequence (DNA): TGTGCCAGCAGCTTAGGGGGACTAGCGGGAGGGGTGAATGAGCAGTTCTTC. Translating it yields CASSLGGLAGGVNEQFF. The full variable domain, in which reference TRBV7-2 and TRBJ2-1 provide the parts outside the CDR3, is GAGVSQSPSNKVTEKGKDVELRCDPISGHTALYWYRQSLGQGLEFLIYFQGNSAPDKSGLPSDRFSAERTGGSVSTLTIQRTQQEDSAVYLCASSLGGLAGGVNEQFFGPGTRLTVL.

This clonotype was counted ten times or more. CDR3 region: CASSLGQINQPQHF. CDR3 in DNA: TGTGCCAGCAGCTTAGGACAGATAAATCAGCCCCAGCATTTT. The chain combines TRBV11-2 with TRBJ1-5, with D perhaps matching TRBD1 (5 bases). This CDR3 comprises 14 residues. V dropped 1 base and J dropped 4 bases, with 8 bases sitting between them. Germline V gene data show CDR1 as SGHAT and CDR2 as FQNNGV.

As concerns this clonotype: A single base separates this from a much larger clone, so it may be a read error. V and J are TRBV2 and TRBJ2-7; no definite D call. CDR1 and CDR2 from the germline V gene are SNHLY and FYNNEI. The CDR3 length is 11 residues. V dropped 6 bases and J dropped 0 bases, with 3 bases sitting between them. DNA for the CDR3: TGTGCCAGCAGGGGCTCCTACGAGCAGTACGTC. Residues: CASRGSYEQYV.